The rows below give T cell receptor beta chains drawn from one sample of a study of cytotoxic CD8 clonotypes in ibrutinib-treated CLL. Here immunoSEQ multiplex PCR was the method, and the copy in TCRdb shows in-frame clones only, minus some. The sample carries under 200,000 clones, approximately 80% recorded once. The sample consisted of PBMCs, taken after 12 months of ibrutinib treatment. The source is a human donor with chronic lymphocytic leukemia. CDR3s include the opening cysteine and the closing phenylalanine or tryptophan. D genes are given only for firm matches. Not every row has a clone size; where given, it reads once, few, many or a size class.

j_call v_call cdr3_length clone_size d_call cdr3_aa cdr3_nt
TRBJ2-1 TRBV7-9 17 few TRBD2 CASSPGLAVSSYNEQFF TGTGCCAGCAGCCCGGGACTAGCGGTGAGCTCCTACAATGAGCAGTTCTTC
TRBJ2-7 TRBV28 11 - - CASSFRDKVYF TGTGCCAGCAGTTTCCGGGACAAGGTGTACTTC
TRBJ2-7 TRBV21-1 13 - - CATQEVLPHEQYF TGTGCCACCCAAGAGGTTCTCCCTCACGAGCAGTACTTC
TRBJ1-1 TRBV7-3 13 - - CASSFRALTEAFF TGTGCCAGCAGCTTCCGGGCCCTCACTGAAGCTTTCTTT
TRBJ2-7 TRBV5-1 15 - - CASSLDAGKVAEQYF TGCGCCAGCAGCTTGGATGCGGGGAAAGTGGCCGAGCAGTACTTC
TRBJ2-1 TRBV7-2 12 - - CASSAQGYEQFF TGTGCCAGCAGCGCACAGGGCTATGAGCAGTTCTTC
TRBJ2-4 TRBV9 16 - - CASSVVPGVGKNIQYF TGTGCCAGCAGCGTAGTTCCCGGGGTTGGCAAAAACATTCAGTACTTC
TRBJ1-2 TRBV30 14 - - CAWSVSRGYYGYTF TGTGCCTGGAGTGTATCCAGGGGCTACTATGGCTACACCTTC
TRBJ2-1 TRBV7-2 15 - TRBD1 CASSFDRGSYNEQFF TGTGCCAGCAGCTTTGACAGGGGGTCTTACAATGAGCAGTTCTTC
TRBJ2-2 TRBV10-1 17 once TRBD2 CASIGLSGTSGTGELFF TGCGCCAGCATTGGACTTTCCGGGACTAGCGGCACCGGGGAGCTGTTTTTT
TRBJ2-7 TRBV2 14 - TRBD1 CASRGDRLSYEQYF TGTGCCAGCAGGGGGGACAGACTCTCCTACGAGCAGTACTTC
TRBJ2-1 TRBV7-2 15 - TRBD2 CASSLLRGDYNEQFF TGTGCCAGCAGCTTATTACGGGGGGACTACAATGAGCAGTTCTTC
TRBJ1-3 TRBV2 18 - - CASTNPLTTGSVENTIYF TGTGCCAGCACTAACCCACTGACGACCGGCTCCGTGGAAAACACCATATATTTT
TRBJ2-2 TRBV14 17 - TRBD2 CASSLIGGTRGTGELFF TGTGCCAGCAGCTTAATCGGGGGGACGCGAGGCACCGGGGAGCTGTTTTTT
TRBJ2-6 TRBV5-6 15 few - CASSPRETGANVLTF TGTGCCAGCAGCCCGCGGGAAACTGGGGCCAACGTCCTGACTTTC
TRBJ1-1 TRBV19 12 - - CASSITSPPAFF TGTGCCAGTAGTATAACCTCTCCCCCAGCTTTCTTT
TRBJ1-1 TRBV19 16 - - CASSVLTGQLNTEAFF TGTGCCAGTAGTGTTCTAACGGGTCAGCTGAACACTGAAGCTTTCTTT
TRBJ2-2 TRBV30 14 - TRBD2 CAWTLRGGAGELFF TGTGCCTGGACCCTCCGGGGGGGGGCCGGGGAGCTGTTTTTT
TRBJ2-7 TRBV28 16 - - CASSSPVVRGKYEQYF TGTGCCAGCAGCTCCCCGGTCGTACGGGGAAAGTACGAGCAGTACTTC
TRBJ2-4 TRBV28 15 - - CASSLRSGIQNIQYF TGTGCCAGCAGTTTACGATCTGGAATTCAAAACATTCAGTACTTC
TRBJ2-1 TRBV6-6 14 once - CASSPLGGQGEQFF TGTGCCAGCAGCCCCTTGGGGGGTCAAGGAGAGCAGTTCTTC
TRBJ2-5 TRBV11-3 15 - - CASSPYRGGQGTQYF TGTGCCAGCAGCCCATACAGGGGGGGGCAAGGGACCCAGTACTTC
TRBJ2-3 TRBV30 17 - TRBD2 CAWSLAGGPFGTDTQYF TGTGCCTGGAGTCTAGCGGGGGGGCCGTTTGGCACAGATACGCAGTATTTT
TRBJ2-7 TRBV6-1 14 few - CASSEGHRSYEQYF TGTGCCAGCAGTGAAGGTCACAGGTCCTACGAGCAGTACTTC
TRBJ2-7 TRBV5-6 15 - - CASSYFDRSGYEQYF TGTGCCAGCAGTTACTTTGACAGGTCCGGCTACGAGCAGTACTTC
TRBJ1-3 TRBV30 16 once - CAWREKQGYSGNTIYF TGTGCCTGGAGGGAGAAACAGGGTTACTCTGGAAACACCATATATTTT
TRBJ1-3 TRBV6-5 15 - - CASSLQESSGNTIYF TGTGCCAGCAGTTTGCAGGAGAGCTCTGGAAACACCATATATTTT
TRBJ2-5 TRBV7-3 16 - TRBD1 CASSLGDRGRQETQYF TGTGCCAGCAGCTTAGGGGACAGGGGGCGCCAAGAGACCCAGTACTTC
TRBJ2-7 TRBV11-1 13 - TRBD1 CASSGGQTYEQYF TGTGCCAGCAGCGGGGGACAGACCTACGAGCAGTACTTC
TRBJ2-7 TRBV20-1 10 - - CSANFYEQYF TGCAGTGCAAACTTCTACGAGCAGTACTTC
TRBJ1-6 TRBV2 15 - - CASSPNRAGDSPLHF TGTGCCAGCAGCCCCAACAGGGCCGGGGATTCACCCCTCCACTTT
TRBJ2-7 TRBV30 13 - - CAWNRQGEYEQYF TGTGCCTGGAATCGTCAGGGAGAGTACGAGCAGTACTTC
TRBJ2-7 TRBV11-2 14 - - CASSEQTNSYEQYF TGTGCCAGCAGCGAACAGACCAACTCCTACGAGCAGTACTTC
TRBJ1-5 TRBV28 18 many - CASSSLPGGEGSNQPQHF TGTGCCAGCAGTTCACTTCCCGGGGGGGAAGGAAGCAATCAGCCCCAGCATTTT
TRBJ1-4 TRBV18 15 - - CASSPPDRRNEKLFF TGTGCCAGCTCACCACCTGACAGAAGAAATGAAAAACTGTTTTTT
TRBJ1-2 TRBV6-1 13 - - CASSVGGVYGYTF TGTGCCAGCAGTGTAGGGGGGGTCTATGGCTACACCTTC
TRBJ2-2 TRBV7-9 18 - TRBD1 CASSPGLGAGGYTGELFF TGTGCCAGCAGCCCCGGTCTTGGAGCAGGGGGTTACACCGGGGAGCTGTTTTTT
TRBJ1-5 TRBV7-2 15 - - CASSLTVGVNQPQHF TGTGCCAGCAGCTTAACGGTCGGAGTCAATCAGCCCCAGCATTTT
TRBJ2-3 TRBV7-6 15 once - CASSLGGLRTDTQYF TGTGCCAGCAGCTTGGGCGGATTACGCACAGATACGCAGTATTTT
TRBJ1-2 TRBV28 14 few TRBD1 CASSPGGVGNGYTF TGTGCCAGCAGCCCAGGGGGCGTTGGAAATGGCTACACCTTC
TRBJ1-1 TRBV6-1 13 - - CASSQEGNTEAFF TGTGCCAGCAGCCAGGAGGGGAACACTGAAGCTTTCTTT
TRBJ1-6 TRBV30 11 - - CAWSAGSPLHF TGTGCCTGGAGTGCCGGTTCACCCCTCCACTTT
TRBJ2-1 TRBV28 14 - - CASTPGSRWGEQFF TGTGCCAGCACCCCGGGCAGCCGATGGGGTGAGCAGTTCTTC
TRBJ1-2 TRBV13 13 - - CASSLGPVYGYTF TGTGCCAGCAGCTTAGGCCCAGTCTATGGCTACACCTTC
TRBJ2-5 TRBV28 13 - TRBD2 CATRTGGQETQYF TGTGCCACTCGCACGGGGGGCCAAGAGACCCAGTACTTC
TRBJ2-7 TRBV21-1 14 - - CASSRTGGRDEQYF TGTGCCAGCAGCCGGACAGGGGGCAGGGACGAGCAGTACTTC
TRBJ2-1 TRBV13 16 - TRBD2 CASSFTSGVTYNEQFF TGTGCCAGCAGCTTTACTAGCGGGGTGACCTACAATGAGCAGTTCTTC
TRBJ2-7 TRBV7-6 15 - - CASSLEAGIPYEQYF TGTGCCAGCAGCTTAGAGGCAGGGATCCCCTACGAGCAGTACTTC
TRBJ2-5 TRBV2 17 - - CASSDKGAGLLQETQYF TGTGCCAGCAGCGACAAAGGGGCGGGACTCCTTCAAGAGACCCAGTACTTC
TRBJ2-2 TRBV7-3 18 few TRBD2 CASSLNAQTSGRAGELFF TGTGCCAGCAGCTTAAACGCGCAGACTAGCGGGAGGGCCGGGGAGCTGTTTTTT
TRBJ2-3 TRBV6-1 13 - TRBD1 CASSDYRGDTQYF TGTGCCAGCAGTGATTACAGGGGTGATACGCAGTATTTT
TRBJ2-3 TRBV27 14 - - CASSRVQSTDTQYF TGTGCCAGCAGTCGGGTCCAGAGCACAGATACGCAGTATTTT
TRBJ2-7 TRBV7-3 15 - TRBD1 CASSLQQGAVYEQYF TGTGCCAGCAGCTTACAGCAGGGGGCTGTCTACGAGCAGTACTTC